This note documents a single T cell receptor beta chain sequence. Its antigen is still unknown. Base qualities are not provided; no much larger clone lies one nucleotide away. The library was obtained by the immunoSEQ multiplex PCR assay. TCRbeta CDR3 sequencing was performed at survey depth by Adaptive Biotechnologies, and CDR3 sequences, V/J genes, productive frequency and template counts were reported. Amplification of TCR beta CDR3 regions started from genomic DNA instead of RNA. As for the original processing: Jensen-Shannon divergence was used to quantify pairwise repertoire overlap between tissues, with a value of 1 indicating complete divergence and a value of 0 indicating identical repertoires. Tissues were clustered by single-linkage agglomerative hierarchical clustering of pairwise JSD values, and the clustering results were displayed as dendrograms. GLIPH2 was run on all patient samples with simulation_depth 1000, kmer_min_depth 3 and cdr3_length_cutoff 8, and groups with more than two unique CDR3s were retained. A standardized tissue-overlap score was generated by extrapolating Jaccard GLIPH-group overlap across patients to a standard repertoire size of 1000 clones. Associations of diversity with clinical or experimental variables used linear mixed-effect models with tissue fixed effects and individual random effects. In its TCRdb copy, this immuneACCESS table keeps in-frame sequences only and misses some clones. Where compared with another copy, unresolved V genes explain less than half of these, and the others have no known cause. V and J calls plus clone size are reproduced from that table; the DNA served to infer D and trimming. The sample contains around 5,300 clones, about 70% of them found a single time. The ten largest account for 7% to 9% of the sample.

The germline V gene yields SGDLS for CDR1 and YYNGEE for CDR2. From its cysteine to its phenylalanine, the CDR3 spans 13 amino acids. Only the CDR3 part of the read is kept: 39 bases, read in frame from the first base. A distance of 5 bases separates the germline ends of V and J, which lose 0 bases and 5 bases respectively. What the time point label conveys for this sample: human tissue collected at research (rapid) autopsy. For comparison, three non-HCT patients with other cancers were selected retrospectively, each having at least five GI tract samples and no known GI disease at death. After a median post-mortem interval of roughly 9.9 hours, the autopsy tissues collected included GI sites spanning esophagus to rectum, along with liver, skin and lymphoid organs including spleen. Autopsy specimens were bisected, with one portion flash-frozen in liquid nitrogen and the remainder formalin-fixed, and GI outer muscle layers were removed. Genomic DNA was extracted from frozen tissues using the Mag-Bind Blood & Tissue DNA HDQ 96 Kit on a Chemagic 360 or the DNeasy Blood & Tissue Kit. Because of concern about red blood cell contamination, extracted DNA was further purified using the Genomic DNA Clean & Concentrator-25 kit.

The data originate from a study of tissue T cells after allogeneic stem cell transplantation (dated by TCRdb to 2022 to 2024). Background for the entire study: When multiple samples of a tissue existed, pathologist review of H&E sections prioritized samples with histologically apparent lymphocytes for sequencing. The study profiled TCR beta repertoires in many tissues obtained from research autopsies of patients with and without GVHD, and also in mouse models of GVHD. The human part of the study was a prospective observational study with no blinding and no randomization.

Beyond this particular receptor, the publication reports: The study did not establish which tissue TCRs were alloreactive or antigen-specific, and some clones may have been host cells that persisted. Blood and spleen T cells captured only a limited portion of the TCR repertoire detected in tissues, in both patients and mice. Sampling depth was acknowledged as a limitation, and the patient cohort was both small and clinically heterogeneous. Within patients, how anatomically similar the tissues were was a key factor in shaping TCR repertoire composition, regardless of disease or transplant status. Only a few T cell clones appeared in more than one patient, yet motif-based clustering showed tissue-specific repertoire signatures that were shared between patients. No blood samples were available from the non-GVHD comparator patients.

The sequence joins TRBV9 to TRBJ2-2, with the D gene not confidently named. The receptor comes from a female donor of 60 years or more with lung cancer. Sample: tissue from the colon, taken at autopsy. The bases are TGTGCCAGCAGCGTAGCTTGGACCGGGGAGCTGTTTTTT. It translates as CASSVAWTGELFF. The full variable domain, with segments outside the CDR3 supplied by the reference TRBV9 and TRBJ2-2 proteins, appears as DSGVTQTPKHLITATGQRVTLRCSPRSGDLSVYWYQQSLDQGLQFLIQYYNGEERAKGNILERFSAQQFPDLHSELNLSSLELGDSALYFCASSVAWTGELFFGEGSRLTVL.